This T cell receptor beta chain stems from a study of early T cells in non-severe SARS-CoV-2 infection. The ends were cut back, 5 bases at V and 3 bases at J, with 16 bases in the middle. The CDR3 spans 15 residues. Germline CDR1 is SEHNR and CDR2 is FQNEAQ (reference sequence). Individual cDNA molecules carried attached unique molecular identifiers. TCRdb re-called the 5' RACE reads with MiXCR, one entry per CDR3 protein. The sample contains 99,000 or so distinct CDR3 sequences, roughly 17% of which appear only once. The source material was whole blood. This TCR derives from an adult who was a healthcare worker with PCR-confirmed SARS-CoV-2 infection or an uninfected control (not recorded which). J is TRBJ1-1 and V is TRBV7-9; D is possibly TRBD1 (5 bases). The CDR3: CASSPGGYSDTEAFF. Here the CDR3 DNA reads TGTGCCAGCAGCCCCGGGGGGTACTCGGACACTGAAGCTTTCTTT.